Listed here are 14 T cell receptor beta chains from one sample, sequenced in a study of Graves' ophthalmopathy and Graves' hyperthyroidism. RNA transcripts were the source from which TCR beta CDR3 regions were amplified. Following a first-round RT-PCR that used HTBI primers, a second-round multiplex PCR was carried out. TCRdb reprocessed the multiplex PCR reads via MiXCR and lists one record per CDR3 protein. The sample holds 500,000 to 700,000 distinct CDR3 sequences, about a fifth seen once. Sample: peripheral blood. The source of these receptors is a woman between 18 and 29 years old with stable Graves' hyperthyroidism. Some clones in this sample may be carry-over from other donors' samples.

The chain joins TRBV12-3 or TRBV12-4 to TRBJ1-1; 7 bases map to TRBD1. The CDR3 has 14 residues. The trim removed 5 bases at V and 5 bases at J, leaving 8 bases unmatched. This chain's CDR3 is CASSPAGGHTEAFF. CDR3 nucleotide sequence: TGTGCCAGCAGTCCCGCAGGGGGTCATACTGAAGCTTTCTTT.

This clonotype has a count of ten or more. V is TRBV20-1 and J is TRBJ1-6; 7 positions match TRBD1. CDR1 is DFQATT and CDR2 is SNEGSKA in the germline V gene (reference sequence). This CDR3 has 17 residues. J was trimmed by 9 bases and V by 5 bases; bases with no gene match: 19. Written as DNA, the CDR3 is TGCAGTGCTCCGGACCCATATAACAGGGGTCGGGGTTCACCCCTCCACTTT. Translated, it gives CSAPDPYNRGRGSPLHF.

To note about this clonotype: It may be a read error: a sequence one base away is much more abundant. The genes are TRBV5-1 and TRBJ1-2, with 7 nucleotides matching TRBD1. Germline assignment: CDR1 SGHRS and CDR2 YFSETQ. The CDR3 consists of 15 residues. CDR3: CASNTSPGQRNGCTF. As DNA, the CDR3 is TGCGCCAGCAATACGTCACCGGGACAGAGGAACGGCTGCACCTTC.

This clonotype has a count of ten or more. J is TRBJ1-5 and V is TRBV12-3 or TRBV12-4; weak D call: TRBD1 (6 bases). This CDR3 comprises 14 residues. Trimming took off 2 bases at V and 6 bases at J, with 11 bases between the two ends. The CDR3 region has the DNA TGTGCCAGCAGTTTAATTCCAGGGGTTCAGCCCCAGCATTTT. As protein: CASSLIPGVQPQHF.

The chain uses TRBV28 and TRBJ2-5, with D tentatively TRBD2 (6 bases). Deletions cut 5 bases from V and 6 bases from J, with 19 bases between. From germline, CDR1 is MDHEN and CDR2 SYDVKM. The CDR3 covers 15 residues. DNA for the CDR3: TGTGCCAGCAGTCCACGGACGGGGGTTATGAAGACCCAGTACTTC. This translates into CASSPRTGVMKTQYF. Variable domain in full (rest from reference TRBV28 and TRBJ2-5): DVKVTQSSRYLVKRTGEKVFLECVQDMDHENMFWYRQDPGLGLRLIYFSYDVKMKEKGDIPEGYSVSREKKERFSLILESASTNQTSMYLCASSPRTGVMKTQYFGPGTRLLVL.

This clonotype was observed at least ten times. The chain couples TRBV19 to TRBJ1-5; 9 positions match TRBD1. Germline-derived CDR1 and CDR2 are LNHDA and SQIVND (reference sequence). With V trimmed by 7 bases and J by 7 bases, 17 bases remained unmatched. The CDR3 has 17 residues. The CDR3: CASIKGQGISFGQPQHF. In DNA, the CDR3 is TGTGCCAGTATCAAAGGACAGGGGATCAGCTTTGGGCAGCCCCAGCATTTT.

The sample holds a few counts of this clonotype. The V and J genes are TRBV6-5 and TRBJ2-7; D is uncertain. Trimming pared 4 bases from V and 4 bases from J, leaving 11 bases between. CDR1 and CDR2 (germline): MNHEY, SVGAGI. The CDR3 extends over 13 amino acids. CDR3 loop: CASSSPELYEQYF. The CDR3 nucleotides are TGTGCCAGCAGTTCCCCAGAACTTTACGAGCAGTACTTC.

This clonotype was seen repeatedly, ten times or more. V and J are TRBV10-3 and TRBJ2-7; D might be TRBD1 (6 bases). CDR3 length: 16 residues. CDR1 and CDR2 (germline): ENHRY, SYGVKD. V was cut by 3 bases and J by 4 bases, with 19 bases left in between. DNA for the CDR3: TGTGCCATCAGTGAACAGGGACATCGGACACCTTACGAGCAGTACTTC. As protein: CAISEQGHRTPYEQYF.

This clonotype was found a few times. The V and J genes are TRBV20-1 and TRBJ2-5; no clear D gene. Trimming took 3 bases from V and 5 from J, leaving 4 bases between them. CDR3 size: 10 residues. CDR1 DFQATT and CDR2 SNEGSKA come from the germline V gene (reference sequence). The CDR3 loop reads CSASDETQYF. DNA of the CDR3: TGCAGTGCTAGTGATGAGACCCAGTACTTC.

This clonotype was observed at least ten times. This chain links TRBV27 with TRBJ2-2; TRBD1 aligns across 9 bases. Unmatched junction bases numbered 10, after V lost 8 bases and J lost 6 bases. The CDR3 runs 15 residues. Germline lookup yields CDR1 MNHEY and CDR2 SMNVEV (reference sequence). The CDR3 is CASGLQGAISGELFF. The CDR3 DNA reads as TGTGCCAGCGGCCTACAGGGGGCGATATCCGGGGAGCTGTTTTTT.

This clonotype has a count of ten or more. At one end the junction does not follow the germline gene, possibly because of a read error. V gene TRBV20-1 combines with J gene TRBJ2-4; D may be TRBD1 (5 bases). Germline assignment: CDR1 DFQATT and CDR2 SNEGSKA (reference sequence). CDR3 size: 11 residues. The CDR3 loop is CSAMGHNIKYF. The CDR3 DNA reads TGCAGTGCTATGGGGCATAACATTAAGTACTTC.

The chain employs TRBV15 and TRBJ2-7; 7 bases are a match to TRBD2. After removal of 5 bases from V and 4 bases from J, the junction contained 8 bases not matched to a gene. The germline gives CDR1 LNHNV, CDR2 YYDKDF (reference sequence). The CDR3 runs to 14 residues. This CDR3 is CATSVREVKYEQYF. CDR3 nucleotide sequence: TGTGCCACCAGCGTTCGGGAGGTGAAATACGAGCAGTACTTC.

This clonotype appeared many times. The chain uses TRBV5-1 and TRBJ1-1; TRBD1 is a possible D gene (6 bases). Deletions cut 0 bases from V and 2 bases from J, with 11 bases between. The germline gives CDR1 SGHRS, CDR2 YFSETQ. The CDR3 totals 15 residues. The CDR3 DNA follows: TGCGCCAGCAGCTTGGAGCGGACAGAAAACACTGAAGCTTTCTTT. Amino acids: CASSLERTENTEAFF.

This clonotype was seen just once. This clone may be a read error of a much larger clone one base away. The V and J genes are TRBV12-3 or TRBV12-4 and TRBJ2-5; D remains unclear. The CDR3 sequence is 13 residues long. As DNA, the CDR3 is TGTGCCAGCGGATTGAATGATGGAGAGACCCGGTACTTC. Its protein is CASGLNDGETRYF.